One T cell receptor beta chain is described in this entry. Its cognate antigen is unknown. Using a J-beta primer mix together with a sample-barcoded 5' primer, a second PCR was run for roughly 6 to 12 cycles. TCRdb processed the 5' RACE reads anew with MiXCR; each CDR3 protein has one entry. This sample carries under 1 million distinct CDR3 sequences, around 42% of them seen once, and the ten largest clones take around 21%. This record comes from a study of blood T cells in healthy people across ages. V was pared by 6 bases and J by 3 bases, with 16 bases between. The CDR3 has 15 amino acids. Germline values: CDR1 MNHEY, CDR2 SMNVEV (reference sequence). Notes on the study in general: Across the age range, TCR beta diversity per million T cells fell in a roughly linear way.

The V gene is TRBV27, the J gene TRBJ2-3; a weak D match, TRBD2 (6 bases). The TCR was taken from a man in his 60s in good health. The sample comprised blood. The CDR3 region has the DNA TGTGCCAGCAGCGTCTGGCGGGGCGTTACAGATACGCAGTATTTT. Encoded protein: CASSVWRGVTDTQYF.